This is a list of T cell receptor beta chains from one sample in a study of T cells in Graves' hyperthyroidism and ophthalmopathy. One entry per CDR3 protein, called by TCRdb with MiXCR from the multiplex PCR reads. The sample holds about 640,000 distinct CDR3 sequences, nearly 45% seen once. The sequencing input was peripheral blood or thyroid tissue (not recorded which). The receptors come from an adult man with Graves' disease, either hyperthyroidism or ophthalmopathy (not recorded which). Each CDR3 is given without its conserved first and last residue. The order of the fields is J gene, V gene, D gene, CDR3 protein. The D gene is left open where the match is weak.

>TRBJ1-2|TRBV29-1|NA
TRPSEYPNYGYT
>TRBJ1-2|TRBV6-1|TRBD1
ASSMDRGYGYT
>TRBJ1-1|TRBV7-9|TRBD1
ASSSRQGASTEAF
>TRBJ2-7|TRBV24-1|TRBD1
ATSDPGQGSDEQY
>TRBJ1-4|TRBV12-3/TRBV12-4|NA
ASSLQPSGEKLF
>TRBJ1-6|TRBV7-8|NA
ASSFPQGNSPLH
>TRBJ2-7|TRBV10-3|NA
AISESRQQTYEQY
>TRBJ2-7|TRBV20-1|TRBD2
SARRPGGSYEQY
>TRBJ1-3|TRBV2|TRBD1
ASSPGQGVGNTIY
>TRBJ1-2|TRBV7-9|NA
ASSFYFNRRLGYT
>TRBJ2-2|TRBV7-2|TRBD2
ASSPETSQNTGELF
>TRBJ1-1|TRBV5-1|NA
ASSWGVDTEAF
>TRBJ1-1|TRBV10-3|TRBD1
AIRQGADTEAF
>TRBJ2-5|TRBV24-1|TRBD2
ATSVEPLAGAQETQY
>TRBJ2-7|TRBV10-3|NA
AIKPTTNYEQY
>TRBJ2-7|TRBV7-9|TRBD1
ASSSGGLLIYEQY
>TRBJ2-5|TRBV15|TRBD2
ATSRVGTSGAETQY
>TRBJ1-4|TRBV29-1|TRBD1
SAGQGEAEKLF
>TRBJ2-5|TRBV24-1|NA
ATSDFRQANSRETQY
>TRBJ1-2|TRBV3-1|NA
ASSQDPAYGYT
>TRBJ1-6|TRBV7-2|TRBD1
ASRKGTGPNSPLH
>TRBJ1-5|TRBV7-2|NA
ANSLLTSQPQH
>TRBJ2-5|TRBV6-5|NA
ARLRWGGRETQY
>TRBJ2-5|TRBV14|TRBD2
ASRQTSGSAYQH
>TRBJ1-2|TRBV20-1|TRBD1
SAINRDRESLGYT